This T cell receptor (beta chain) was sequenced for a study of T-cell memory formation after mild COVID-19. On this clonotype: Its antigen is still unknown.

Germline V CDR1 and CDR2: LNHNV, YYDKDF (reference sequence). Losses at the gene ends were 8 bases for V and 5 bases for J; bases not matched to a gene: 5. CDR3 length: 14 residues. Study-wide results and limits: The main location of contracting CD4+ clones was CM and EM, and that of contracting CD8+ clones was EMRA. Later expanders leaned CD4+, whereas day 15 to 85 contracting clones were balanced CD4/CD8.

Amplification by 5'RACE using constant-segment primers produced TCR alpha and TCR beta cDNA libraries that carried sample barcodes and UMIs. TCRdb itself ran the 5' RACE reads through MiXCR, one entry per CDR3 protein. The table includes about 470,000 distinct CDR3 sequences, 25% detected once. The V gene is TRBV15, the J gene TRBJ2-2; 10 bases line up with TRBD2. Source material: PBMCs or a T cell subset sorted from them (not recorded which). The receptor was derived from an adult woman who had mild COVID-19 (a few samples of this study predate the infection). Cell type and time point are not known. The CDR3 DNA sequence: TGTGCCACCCGAGCGGGGGGGCGAACCGGGGAGCTGTTTTTT. It codes for CATRAGGRTGELFF.